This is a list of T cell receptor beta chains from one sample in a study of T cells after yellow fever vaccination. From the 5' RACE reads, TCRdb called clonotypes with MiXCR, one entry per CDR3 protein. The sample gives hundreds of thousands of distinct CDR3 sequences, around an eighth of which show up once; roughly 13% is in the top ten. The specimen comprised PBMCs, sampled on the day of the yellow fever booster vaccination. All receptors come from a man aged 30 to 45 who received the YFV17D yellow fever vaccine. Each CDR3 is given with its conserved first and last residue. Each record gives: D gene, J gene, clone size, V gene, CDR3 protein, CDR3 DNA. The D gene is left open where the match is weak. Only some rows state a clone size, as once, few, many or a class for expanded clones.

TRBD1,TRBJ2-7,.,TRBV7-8,CASSMDRNEQYF,TGTGCCAGCAGCATGGACAGGAACGAGCAGTACTTC
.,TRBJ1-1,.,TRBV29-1,CSVRDAGVAFF,TGCAGCGTTCGGGACGCCGGGGTGGCTTTCTTT
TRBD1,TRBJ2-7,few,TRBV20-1,CSARDNRRGTGAFEQYF,TGCAGTGCTAGAGATAACAGGCGAGGGACAGGGGCATTCGAGCAGTACTTC
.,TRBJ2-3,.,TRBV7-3,CASSKSGVDTQYF,TGTGCCAGCAGCAAATCAGGGGTTGATACGCAGTATTTT
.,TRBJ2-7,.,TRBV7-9,CASSLGPYYYEQYF,TGTGCCAGCAGCTTAGGCCCCTACTACTACGAGCAGTACTTC
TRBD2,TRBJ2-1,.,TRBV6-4,CASSDYDRSGRHDEQFF,TGTGCCAGCAGTGACTACGATAGGAGCGGGAGGCATGATGAGCAGTTCTTC
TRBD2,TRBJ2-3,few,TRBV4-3,CASSQVAGPPRDTQYF,TGCGCCAGCAGCCAAGTAGCGGGACCCCCCAGGGATACGCAGTATTTT
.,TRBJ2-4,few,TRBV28,CASSSLALGKNIQYF,TGTGCCAGCAGTTCCCTAGCCCTCGGCAAAAACATTCAGTACTTC
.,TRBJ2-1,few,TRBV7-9,CASSPTGGRGYNEQFF,TGTGCCAGCAGCCCGACGGGGGGCAGGGGGTACAATGAGCAGTTCTTC
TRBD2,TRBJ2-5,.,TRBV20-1,CSAVPGLAGFQETQYF,TGCAGTGCCGTCCCGGGACTAGCGGGATTTCAAGAGACCCAGTACTTC
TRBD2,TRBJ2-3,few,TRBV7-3,CASTLGGLAADTQYF,TGTGCCAGCACCCTGGGGGGACTAGCGGCAGATACGCAGTATTTT
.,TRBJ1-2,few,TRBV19,CASSTRFLEGSPGYTF,TGTGCCAGTAGTACCCGGTTTCTTGAGGGCTCGCCAGGCTACACCTTC
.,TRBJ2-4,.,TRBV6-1,CASSEAGYGNIQYF,TGTGCCAGCAGTGAGGCGGGGTATGGAAACATTCAGTACTTC
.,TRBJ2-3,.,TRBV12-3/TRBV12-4,CASSPGLEGTQYF,TGTGCCAGCAGCCCCGGGCTAGAGGGTACGCAGTATTTT
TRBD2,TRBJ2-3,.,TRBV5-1,CASSSVAGITDTQYF,TGCGCCAGCAGCTCTGTAGCGGGGATCACAGATACGCAGTATTTT
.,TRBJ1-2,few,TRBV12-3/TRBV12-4,CASHPDSGYGYTF,TGTGCCAGCCACCCGGACAGCGGATATGGCTACACCTTC
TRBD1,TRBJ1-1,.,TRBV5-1,CASSWGQGNSRTEAFF,TGCGCCAGCAGCTGGGGACAGGGTAATTCAAGGACTGAAGCTTTCTTT
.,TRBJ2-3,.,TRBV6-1,CASQRAGSTDTQYF,TGTGCCAGCCAAAGGGCGGGATCCACAGATACGCAGTATTTT
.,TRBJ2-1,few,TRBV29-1,CSVVNYNEQFF,TGCAGCGTTGTCAACTACAATGAGCAGTTCTTC
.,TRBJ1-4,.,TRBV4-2,CASSQGLLGSEEKLFF,TGTGCCAGCAGCCAAGGCCTCCTTGGGTCTGAGGAAAAACTGTTTTTT
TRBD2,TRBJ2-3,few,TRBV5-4,CATKTSGSTDTQYF,TGTGCCACCAAGACTAGCGGGAGTACAGATACGCAGTATTTT
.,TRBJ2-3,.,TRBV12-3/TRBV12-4,CASSSLRGEGPDTQYF,TGTGCCAGCAGTTCCCTAAGGGGGGAGGGCCCAGATACGCAGTATTTT
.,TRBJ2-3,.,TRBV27,CASRRGGTDTQYF,TGTGCCAGCAGAAGAGGGGGGACAGATACGCAGTATTTT
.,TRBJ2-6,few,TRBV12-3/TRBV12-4,CASSGGTGTPSGANVLTF,TGTGCCAGCAGTGGAGGTACAGGGACCCCCTCTGGGGCCAACGTCCTGACTTTC
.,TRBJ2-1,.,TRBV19,CASSIRGQERGGQFF,TGTGCCAGTAGTATAAGGGGCCAAGAGAGGGGGGGGCAGTTCTTC
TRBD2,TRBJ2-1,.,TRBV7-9,CASSLALAGAYNEQFF,TGTGCCAGCAGCTTAGCACTAGCGGGCGCCTACAATGAGCAGTTCTTC
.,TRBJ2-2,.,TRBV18,CASSPWTELTNTGELFF,TGTGCCAGCTCACCTTGGACAGAACTTACGAACACCGGGGAGCTGTTTTTT
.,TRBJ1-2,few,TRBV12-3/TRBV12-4,CASSLGTPVGYTF,TGTGCCAGCAGTCTAGGGACACCCGTGGGCTACACCTTC
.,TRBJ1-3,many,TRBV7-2,CASSLPGVGNTIYF,TGTGCCAGCAGCTTACCAGGGGTCGGAAACACCATATATTTT
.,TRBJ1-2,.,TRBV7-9,CASSLGAGEARTFGYTF,TGTGCCAGCAGCTTAGGAGCGGGGGAGGCACGGACATTTGGCTACACCTTC
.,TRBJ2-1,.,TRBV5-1,CASSLAARANNEQFF,TGCGCCAGCAGCTTGGCCGCAAGAGCCAACAATGAGCAGTTCTTC
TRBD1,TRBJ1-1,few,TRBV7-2,CASSEGQPASEAFF,TGTGCCAGCAGCGAGGGACAGCCCGCCTCTGAAGCTTTCTTT
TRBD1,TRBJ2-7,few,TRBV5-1,CASSNPRDRVEQYF,TGCGCCAGCAGCAACCCCCGGGACAGAGTCGAGCAGTACTTC
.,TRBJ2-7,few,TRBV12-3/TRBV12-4,CASTQGLHYEQYF,TGTGCCAGCACTCAGGGGCTCCACTACGAGCAGTACTTC
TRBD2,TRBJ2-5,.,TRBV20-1,CSARGTSGRRETQYF,TGCAGTGCTAGAGGGACTAGCGGGAGAAGGGAGACCCAGTACTTC
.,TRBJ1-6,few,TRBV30,CAWSGGGSYNSPLHF,TGTGCCTGGAGTGGAGGGGGCTCCTATAATTCACCCCTCCACTTT
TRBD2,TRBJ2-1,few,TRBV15,CATSRDHAGARYNEQFF,TGTGCCACCAGCAGAGATCATGCGGGAGCCCGCTACAATGAGCAGTTCTTC
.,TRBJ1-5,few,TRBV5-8,CASSHGQGNQPQHF,TGTGCCAGCAGTCATGGGCAGGGGAATCAGCCCCAGCATTTT
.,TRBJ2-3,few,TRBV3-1,CASSQDGKAGVAGWTDTQYF,TGTGCCAGCAGCCAAGACGGAAAGGCGGGTGTGGCCGGGTGGACAGATACGCAGTATTTT
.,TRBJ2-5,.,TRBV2,CASSIDSQETQYF,TGTGCCAGCAGTATTGACAGCCAAGAGACCCAGTACTTC
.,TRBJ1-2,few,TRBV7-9,CASSLIDPAVF,TGTGCCAGCAGCTTAATCGACCCCGCCGTCTTC
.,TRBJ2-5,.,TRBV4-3,CASSQESVGPGETQYF,TGCGCCAGCAGCCAAGAGTCGGTAGGGCCGGGGGAGACCCAGTACTTC
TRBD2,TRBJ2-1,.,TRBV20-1,CSARSGTSGISYNEQFF,TGCAGTGCTAGATCGGGCACTAGCGGGATCTCCTACAATGAGCAGTTCTTC
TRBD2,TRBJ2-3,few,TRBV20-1,CSARGGTSGLVDTQYF,TGCAGTGCCCGGGGCGGGACTAGCGGGTTGGTGGATACGCAGTATTTT
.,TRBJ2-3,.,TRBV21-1,CASSPPGTSGTDTQYF,TGTGCCAGCAGCCCTCCCGGGACTAGCGGGACAGATACGCAGTATTTT
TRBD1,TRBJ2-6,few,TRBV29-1,CSVPTVDRLTSGANVLTF,TGCAGCGTCCCCACCGTGGACAGGCTAACCTCTGGGGCCAACGTCCTGACTTTC
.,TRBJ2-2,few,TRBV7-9,CASSFNPNTGELFF,TGTGCCAGCAGCTTTAATCCGAACACCGGGGAGCTGTTTTTT
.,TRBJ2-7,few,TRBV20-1,CSAREWTNTAYEQYF,TGCAGTGCTAGAGAATGGACAAACACAGCCTACGAGCAGTACTTC
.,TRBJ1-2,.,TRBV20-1,CSAPEGGYTF,TGCAGTGCCCCAGAGGGAGGCTACACCTTC
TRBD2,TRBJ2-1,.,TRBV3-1,CASSQDLASGRGNEQFF,TGTGCCAGCAGCCAAGACCTGGCTAGCGGGAGGGGGAATGAGCAGTTCTTC
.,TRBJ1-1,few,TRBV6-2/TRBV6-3,CASSYQGGVTEAFF,TGTGCCAGCAGTTATCAAGGGGGTGTCACTGAAGCTTTCTTT
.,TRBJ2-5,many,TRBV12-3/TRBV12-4,CASSLGTVETQYF,TGTGCCAGCAGTTTAGGGACAGTCGAGACCCAGTACTTC
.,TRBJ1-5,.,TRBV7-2,CASTLGGRDLNQPQHF,TGTGCCAGCACCTTAGGAGGCCGGGACCTCAATCAGCCCCAGCATTTT
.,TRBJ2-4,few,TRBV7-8,CASSNTLGAWDIQYF,TGTGCCAGCAGCAACACATTAGGGGCTTGGGACATTCAGTACTTC
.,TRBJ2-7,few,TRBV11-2,CASSAREPYEQYF,TGTGCCAGCTCAGCCAGGGAGCCCTACGAGCAGTACTTC
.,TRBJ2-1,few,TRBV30,CACSRGFDSWEQFF,TGTGCCTGTTCACGGGGCTTCGACAGTTGGGAGCAGTTCTTC
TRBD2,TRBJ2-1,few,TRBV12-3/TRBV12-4,CASSRLAADNEQFF,TGTGCCAGCAGTCGACTAGCGGCAGACAATGAGCAGTTCTTC
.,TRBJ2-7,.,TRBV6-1,CASSRYRSLNSYEQYF,TGTGCCAGCAGTCGATACAGGTCCCTAAACTCCTACGAGCAGTACTTC